A single sample gave rise to the 20 T cell receptor beta chains below, sequenced in a study of blood T cell repertoires in COVID-19. The protocol was immunoSEQ multiplex PCR, while the TCRdb copy is restricted to in-frame clones and leaves out a portion. The data show under 350,000 clones, more than 75% seen once. Specimen: peripheral blood. All receptors come from a man between 70 and 80 years old with acute or convalescent COVID-19.

V is TRBV28 and J is TRBJ1-2, with D unresolved. V gave up 3 bases and J gave up 3 bases, with 11 bases separating them. The germline CDR1 and CDR2 sequences are MDHEN and SYDVKM. The length of the CDR3 is 14 residues. The chain's CDR3 is CASSLAAPYYGYTF. The CDR3 nucleotides read TGTGCCAGCAGTTTGGCCGCTCCCTACTATGGCTACACCTTC.

The chain has TRBV10-2 and TRBJ1-5; no clear D. The CDR3 loop spans 15 amino acids. Germline CDR1 WSHSY, CDR2 SAAADI. Trimming removed 7 bases from V and 0 bases from J, with 13 bases in between. Here the CDR3 DNA reads TGCGCCAGCAAGTTAGATATTATTAGCAATCAGCCCCAGCATTTT. It encodes CASKLDIISNQPQHF.

The chain links TRBV19 to TRBJ2-1, with D perhaps matching TRBD1 (5 bases). V was trimmed by 3 bases and J by 3 bases, leaving 6 bases between them. Germline-derived CDR1 and CDR2 are LNHDA and SQIVND (reference sequence). The length of the CDR3 is 13 residues. This chain's CDR3 is CASSITGYNEQFF. CDR3 coding DNA: TGTGCCAGTAGTATTACAGGCTACAATGAGCAGTTCTTC. Looking up the rest from reference TRBV19 and TRBJ2-1 gives the full variable domain: DGGITQSPKYLFRKEGQNVTLSCEQNLNHDAMYWYRQDPGQGLRLIYYSQIVNDFQKGDIAEGYSVSREKKESFPLTVTSAQKNPTAFYLCASSITGYNEQFFGPGTRLTVL.

The J gene is TRBJ2-7, the V gene TRBV12-3 or TRBV12-4; D gene uncertain. Deletions cut 1 base from V and 2 bases from J, with 6 bases between. The CDR3 runs to 13 residues. CDR3 amino acids: CASSLVLAYEQYF. The CDR3 DNA reads as TGTGCCAGCAGTTTAGTGCTAGCCTACGAGCAGTACTTC.

V and J are TRBV6-2 or TRBV6-3 and TRBJ1-5; D remains unclear. The CDR3 is 15 amino acids. Per germline, CDR1 MNHEY and CDR2 SVGEGT. V lost 3 bases and J 1 base, leaving 10 bases between the germline ends. Here the CDR3 reads CASSYRRESNQPQHF. DNA for the CDR3: TGTGCCAGCAGTTATAGGAGAGAGAGCAATCAGCCCCAGCATTTT.

This chain connects TRBV7-2 to TRBJ1-6; D ambiguous. Germline CDR1 and CDR2: SGHTA and FQGNSA. The CDR3 runs to 15 residues. V gave up 2 bases and J gave up 1 base, with 6 bases separating them. CDR3 nucleotide sequence: TGTGCCAGCAGCTTAACGGTATCCTATAATTCACCCCTCCACTTT. Encoded protein: CASSLTVSYNSPLHF. Full variable domain (missing parts from reference TRBV7-2 and TRBJ1-6): GAGVSQSPSNKVTEKGKDVELRCDPISGHTALYWYRQSLGQGLEFLIYFQGNSAPDKSGLPSDRFSAERTGGSVSTLTIQRTQQEDSAVYLCASSLTVSYNSPLHFGNGTRLTVT.

A few counts support this clone. The chain uses TRBV24-1 and TRBJ1-2; a weak D match, TRBD1 (6 bases). Germline values: CDR1 KGHDR, CDR2 SFDVKD. The CDR3 length is 14 residues. Trimming pared 4 bases from V and 4 bases from J, leaving 12 bases between. The CDR3 spells CATSDQDRTYGYTF. The CDR3 DNA is TGTGCCACCAGTGACCAAGACAGGACCTATGGCTACACCTTC.

The genes are TRBV4-3 and TRBJ1-2; TRBD1 might be the D (5 bases). The CDR3 extends over 15 amino acids. Germline CDR1 LGHNA, CDR2 YSLEER. Trimming pared 0 bases from V and 6 bases from J, leaving 14 bases between. The DNA for the CDR3 is TGCGCCAGCAGCCAAGATCCATGGGGCGCGCATGGCTACACCTTC. It encodes CASSQDPWGAHGYTF.

The chain is built from TRBV3-1 (or the pseudogene TRBV3-2) and TRBJ1-4, with unresolved D. The CDR3 is made up of 12 amino acids. V lost 3 bases and J 7 bases, leaving 6 bases between the germline ends. Per the germline V gene, CDR1 is LGHDT and CDR2 is YNNKEL (reference sequence). The CDR3 spells CASSQPGEKLFF. CDR3 nucleotide sequence: TGTGCCAGCAGCCAGCCCGGTGAAAAACTGTTTTTT.

V usage is TRBV28 and J usage is TRBJ2-2, with TRBD2 matching over 11 bases. Germline V gene data show CDR1 as MDHEN and CDR2 as SYDVKM. This CDR3 has 16 amino acids. V was pared by 5 bases and J by 5 bases, with 7 bases of the junction left unmatched. The CDR3 loop is CASSPLAGVWTGELFF. The CDR3 DNA sequence: TGTGCCAGCAGTCCACTAGCGGGGGTATGGACCGGGGAGCTGTTTTTT.

V usage is TRBV7-5 and J usage is TRBJ1-1; no DNA check was done on the table's D call, TRBD1. TRBV7-5 is a listed pseudogene. This CDR3 has 15 amino acids. CDR3 region: CARSLKQGSNTEAFF. The CDR3 region has the DNA TGTGCCAGAAGCTTGAAACAGGGATCGAACACTGAAGCTTTCTTT.

The genes are TRBV2 and TRBJ2-1; 16 bases align to TRBD2. This CDR3 has 17 amino acids. Trimming cost V 3 bases and J 4 bases; bases outside gene matches: 3. Looked up from germline, CDR1 is SNHLY and CDR2 is FYNNEI. The chain's CDR3 is CASSEGLAGGLYNEQFF. CDR3 nucleotide sequence: TGTGCCAGCAGTGAGGGACTAGCGGGAGGGTTATACAATGAGCAGTTCTTC.

This sequence joins TRBV4-2 and TRBJ1-5, with 10 bases that match TRBD1. Germline V gene sequence: CDR1 LGHNA, CDR2 YNFKEQ. The CDR3 has 15 amino acids. The ends lost 0 bases at V and 7 bases at J; junction bases unmatched: 3. The chain's CDR3 is CASSQEDRGGQPQHF. In DNA form, the CDR3 reads TGTGCCAGCAGCCAAGAGGACAGGGGGGGACAGCCCCAGCATTTT.

The chain joins TRBV19 to TRBJ1-3; 8 bases are shared with TRBD1. Trimming cost V 6 bases and J 0 bases; bases outside gene matches: 7. The CDR3 consists of 16 residues. The germline V gene has CDR1 LNHDA and CDR2 SQIVND (reference sequence). The DNA for the CDR3 is TGTGCCAGTAGGAAGGGACAGGCCTACTCTGGAAACACCATATATTTT. This codes for CASRKGQAYSGNTIYF.

This clone was observed a handful of times. The chain joins TRBV7-8 to TRBJ1-2; 11 nucleotides match TRBD1. Germline lookup yields CDR1 SGHVS and CDR2 FQNEAQ. The CDR3 consists of 18 residues. Trimming removed 1 base from V and 1 base from J; junction bases left unmatched: 8. DNA of the CDR3: TGTGCCAGCAGCTTAGTGCCCGGACAGGGGGCGGGTAACTATGGCTACACCTTC. This codes for CASSLVPGQGAGNYGYTF.

The chain carries TRBV4-1 and TRBJ2-7, with 11 bases that match TRBD2. CDR1 and CDR2 from the germline V gene are MGHRA and YSYEKL. The junction had 17 bases not matched to a gene; V was cut back by 0 bases and J by 7 bases. The CDR3 extends over 19 amino acids. CDR3: CASSQEGGLAGGLLYEQYF. CDR3 coding DNA: TGCGCCAGCAGCCAAGAAGGAGGGCTAGCGGGGGGCCTTCTGTATGAGCAGTACTTC.

The V and J genes are TRBV21-1 and TRBJ2-1; the tabulated D call, TRBD2, remains unverified against the DNA. TRBV21-1 is recorded as a pseudogene. This CDR3 region has 16 residues. CDR3 amino acids: CASSKRTSGMGNEQFF. In DNA, the CDR3 is TGTGCCAGCAGCAAACGCACTAGCGGGATGGGGAATGAGCAGTTCTTC.

This chain uses TRBV9 with TRBJ2-1; D is possibly TRBD1 (5 bases). This CDR3 has 16 amino acids. Germline V gene sequence: CDR1 SGDLS, CDR2 YYNGEE. V lost 1 base, J lost 5 bases, and 16 bases lay in between. CDR3 residues: CASSVLSAGINNEQFF. DNA for the CDR3: TGTGCCAGCAGCGTACTTTCGGCAGGGATCAACAATGAGCAGTTCTTC.

A few counts support this clone. The rearrangement links TRBV30 to TRBJ1-2; D uncertain. The germline gives CDR1 GTSNPN, CDR2 SVGIG (reference sequence). This CDR3 has 13 amino acids. V lost 0 bases to trimming and J lost 4 bases, with 9 bases between them. The CDR3 coding sequence is TGTGCCTGGAGTGTATCAGGATTCTATGGCTACACCTTC. Translation: CAWSVSGFYGYTF.

V usage is TRBV19 and J usage is TRBJ2-5, with D possibly TRBD2 on 5 matching bases. Per the germline V gene, CDR1 is LNHDA and CDR2 is SQIVND (reference sequence). V shed 1 base and J shed 4 bases, with 25 bases lying between them. This CDR3 comprises 19 residues. CDR3 nucleotide sequence: TGTGCCAGTAGTATAGTGAGGGCCCAACAGAGAGGGCTTGGAGAGACCCAGTACTTC. As protein: CASSIVRAQQRGLGETQYF.